Detailed here is one TCR beta chain. The target of this receptor is not known. No base quality information exists; no much larger clone differs at one position. These data belong to a study of blood T cell repertoires in COVID-19 (dated by TCRdb to about 2020). Broadly, across the study: The collaborator samples originated in the United States, Italy and Spain and spanned the acute and convalescent phases of COVID-19. The prospective study material was composed of cDNA or gDNA derived from T cells, B-cell-depleted T cells, or PBMCs. The dataset comprised deeply sampled blood TCRbeta repertoires from subjects exposed to, actively infected with, or recovered from COVID-19. A freely available public database, intended as a resource for researchers studying the immune response to SARS-CoV-2, is where the repertoires were released. Samples came from the ongoing ImmuneRACE study (first 160 participants) plus 1,254 subjects from 6 global collaborators. A de-identified subject ID, COVID-19 status, age in years and sex were almost always included in the sample metadata. Where HLA class I and class II types were available, the types were taken from metadata supplied by the sample provider, not from assay-based typing. Results and caveats for the whole study, not just this receptor: The amount of clinical and demographic metadata varied by source and participant and was provided uncurated.

A second Seattle source provided samples from volunteer blood donors who had recovered from COVID-19. The collaborating institutions used their own protocols to collect whole blood in K2EDTA tubes. For TCRbeta analysis, collaborator samples were shipped as frozen whole blood, as isolated PBMCs, or as DNA extracted from either sample type. Inclusive of the bounding cysteine and phenylalanine, the CDR3 is 15 residues long. Only the CDR3 portion is preserved as DNA: 45 bases, with reading frame beginning at the first base. The germline V gene specifies MDHEN as CDR1 and SYDVKM as CDR2. Trimming takes 5 bases from V and 5 bases from J, and the germline ends sit 16 bases apart. TCRbeta CDR3 regions were amplified from genomic DNA by means of the immunoSEQ Assay, a bias-controlled multiplex PCR. Per the original workflow: The number of nucleated cells in each sample was estimated from the amplification of reference gene primers within the assay. Sequence reads were collapsed and filtered to measure the absolute abundance of every unique TCRbeta CDR3 rearrangement. Productive Simpson clonality was computed per sample as the square root of Simpson's diversity index over productive rearrangements. In TCRdb, the immuneACCESS table is reduced to in-frame sequences with V and J assigned. These tables do not hold every clone; where another copy was compared, an unresolved V gene accounts for under half, and the others remain unexplained. That table is the source of V, J and clone size, and D and trimming were worked out from the DNA. This sample gives 100,000 to 120,000 clones in total; about 88% of them show up just once. In total, the top ten clones hold 7.5% to 9.5% of the sample.

The receptor chain draws on TRBV28 and TRBJ2-1; 7 matching bases give a weak D call of TRBD1. What was sequenced was peripheral blood. The sequence was collected from a woman aged 70-85 years who had recovered from COVID-19. This receptor has the CDR3 CASSLNRGGDNEQFF. The DNA sequence is TGTGCCAGCAGTCTTAACAGGGGCGGGGACAATGAGCAGTTCTTC.